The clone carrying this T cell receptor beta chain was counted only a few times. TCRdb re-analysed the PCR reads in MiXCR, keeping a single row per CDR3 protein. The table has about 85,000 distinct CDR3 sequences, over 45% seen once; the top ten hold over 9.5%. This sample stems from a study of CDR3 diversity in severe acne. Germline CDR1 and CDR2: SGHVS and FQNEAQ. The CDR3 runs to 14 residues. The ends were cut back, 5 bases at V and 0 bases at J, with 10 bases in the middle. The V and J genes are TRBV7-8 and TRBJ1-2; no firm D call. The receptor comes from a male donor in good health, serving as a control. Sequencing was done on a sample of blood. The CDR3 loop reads CASSHTPTNYGYTF. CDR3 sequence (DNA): TGTGCCAGCAGCCATACCCCTACTAACTATGGCTACACCTTC. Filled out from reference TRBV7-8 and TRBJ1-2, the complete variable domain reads GAGVSQSPRYKVAKRGQDVALRCDPISGHVSLFWYQQALGQGPEFLTYFQNEAQLDKSGLPSDRFFAERPEGSVSTLKIQRTQQEDSAVYLCASSHTPTNYGYTFGSGTRLTVV.